The 32 T cell receptor beta chains reported below all come from one sample, sequenced in a study of Graves' ophthalmopathy and Graves' hyperthyroidism. Beta-chain TCR CDR3 regions were amplified from RNA transcripts. RT-PCR was first run with HTBI primers, then multiplex PCR in a second round. TCRdb ran MiXCR on the multiplex PCR reads and lists one entry per CDR3 protein. The table records approximately 330,000 distinct CDR3 sequences, around a sixth of them present only once. The sample was peripheral blood. These receptors originate from an adult man with Graves' ophthalmopathy.

This clonotype was observed many times. The CDR3 DNA reads as TGTGCCAGCAGTGAAATCATCAGAGACACTGAAGCTTTCTTT. Translation gives CASSEIIRDTEAFF. The V and J genes are TRBV6-1 and TRBJ1-1; unclear D gene. Trimming cost V 2 bases and J 3 bases, with 10 bases left between them. Germline V gene lookup returns CDR1 MNHNS and CDR2 SASEGT. This CDR3 comprises 14 residues.

Regarding this clonotype: The CDR3 does not end in the conserved phenylalanine or tryptophan, so this is likely a read error. The J gene is TRBJ2-5, the V gene TRBV20-1, with a tentative D call TRBD2 (5 bases). CDR1 is DFQATT, CDR2 SNEGSKA, per germline (reference sequence). The CDR3 has 15 amino acids. Trimming removed 0 bases at V and 4 bases at J, with 15 bases between. CDR3 loop: CSARDPAVERETQYL. The CDR3 region has the DNA TGCAGTGCTAGAGATCCAGCGGTGGAGAGAGAGACCCAGTACCTC.

There are many counts of this clonotype. The chain has TRBV6-5 and TRBJ1-2; the match to TRBD1 covers 7 bases. The germline CDR1 and CDR2 sequences are MNHEY and SVGAGI. J gave up 4 bases and V 5 bases, and 7 bases lay outside the gene matches. The CDR3 runs 14 residues. Written as DNA, the CDR3 is TGTGCCAGCAGTACAACGGACAGGTTCTATGGCTACACCTTC. Its protein is CASSTTDRFYGYTF.

The chain combines TRBV27 with TRBJ2-2, with D possibly TRBD2 on 6 matching bases. The V gene lost 3 bases and the J gene lost 3 bases, with 8 bases spanning the gap. The CDR3 is 14 residues long. CDR1 and CDR2 (germline): MNHEY, SMNVEV (reference sequence). CDR3 residues: CASSLKRDTGELFF. CDR3 nucleotide sequence: TGTGCCAGCAGTTTGAAGCGGGACACCGGGGAGCTGTTTTTT.

This clonotype was seen repeatedly, ten times or more. The chain is built from TRBV5-1 and TRBJ1-6; the D gene is possibly TRBD1 (6 bases). The V end lost 0 bases, the J end lost 9 bases, and 13 bases lay between the germline ends. The CDR3 loop spans 15 amino acids. Germline CDR1 and CDR2: SGHRS and YFSETQ. The CDR3: CASSLGRGSGSPLHF. The CDR3 coding sequence is TGCGCCAGCAGCTTGGGAAGGGGGTCGGGTTCACCCCTCCACTTT.

DNA for the CDR3: TGTGCCAGCAGCAGGGGACAGCGTAATTCCTACGAGCAGTACTTC. Its protein product is CASSRGQRNSYEQYF. The V call is TRBV3-1, the J call TRBJ2-7; 7 bases line up with TRBD1. V trimming: 5 bases; J trimming: 1 base; junction bases outside the gene matches: 8. The CDR3 totals 15 residues. Germline CDR1 LGHDT, CDR2 YNNKEL (reference sequence).

This clonotype was seen many times. The chain recombines TRBV12-3 or TRBV12-4 with TRBJ1-6; D call uncertain. Trimming cost V 1 base and J 11 bases, with 6 bases left between them. There are 12 residues in the CDR3. CDR3: CASSLEVPPLHF. The CDR3 DNA sequence: TGTGCCAGCAGTTTAGAGGTGCCACCCCTCCACTTT.

This clonotype came up many times. CDR3 DNA sequence: TGTGCCAGCAGCTACGGTCCGGGGGAGACCCAGTACTTC. This codes for CASSYGPGETQYF. The V call is TRBV7-2, the J call TRBJ2-5; perhaps TRBD2 as D (5 bases). In germline, CDR1 is SGHTA, CDR2 FQGNSA. V was trimmed by 4 bases and J by 5 bases, leaving 11 bases between them. The CDR3 runs to 13 residues.

This clonotype was seen ten or more times. This rearrangement joins TRBV2 to TRBJ2-7; no firm D call. CDR1 is SNHLY and CDR2 is FYNNEI in the germline V gene. The CDR3 runs to 12 residues. With 7 bases removed from V and 6 bases from J, the gap between germline ends came to 13 bases. CDR3 sequence: CASMVAPTEQYF. CDR3 bases: TGTGCCAGCATGGTAGCACCTACCGAGCAGTACTTC.

CDR3: CASSPRPSRGETQYF. CDR3 nucleotides: TGTGCCAGCAGCCCCCGACCCTCCCGGGGGGAGACCCAGTACTTC. This chain uses TRBV2 with TRBJ2-5, with D possibly TRBD2 on 6 matching bases. Germline CDR1 reads SNHLY; CDR2 reads FYNNEI. Between the trimmed V and J ends, which lost 6 bases and 5 bases, there was a span of 19 bases. CDR3 length: 15 amino acids.

This clonotype appeared many times. This rearrangement joins TRBV11-1 to TRBJ2-5; maybe TRBD2 (5 bases). The V and J ends lost 6 bases and 2 bases respectively, with 13 bases between them. The length of the CDR3 is 14 residues. The germline V gene has CDR1 SGHAT and CDR2 FQDESV (reference sequence). CDR3 sequence (DNA): TGTGCCAGCAGTCAACGGGGTGCTCAAGAGACCCAGTACTTC. Amino acids: CASSQRGAQETQYF.

This clonotype was seen a handful of times. A much larger clone differs from this one at a single base, so this may be a read error. The V and J genes are TRBV5-1 and TRBJ1-1; maybe TRBD1 (5 bases). Germline CDR1 and CDR2: SGHRS and YFSETQ. The CDR3 sequence is 16 residues long. V lost 0 bases and J lost 1, with 13 bases in between. In DNA, the CDR3 is TGCGCCAGCAGCTTGGGTGGGGACGCTGGGAACACTGAAGCTTTCTTT. It translates to CASSLGGDAGNTEAFF. Combining the CDR3 with reference TRBV5-1 and TRBJ1-1 gives the whole variable domain KAGVTQTPRYLIKTRGQQVTLSCSPISGHRSVSWYQQTPGQGLQFLFEYFSETQRNKGNFPGRFSGRQFSNSRSEMNVSTLELGDSALYLCASSLGGDAGNTEAFFGQGTRLTVV.

At least ten counts were recorded for this clonotype. The chain couples TRBV28 to TRBJ2-4; 10 nucleotides agree with TRBD2. The CDR3 runs 17 residues. Unmatched junction bases numbered 5, after V lost 3 bases and J lost 0 bases. Germline V gene data show CDR1 as MDHEN and CDR2 as SYDVKM. CDR3 DNA: TGTGCCAGCAGTTTCACTAGCGGGACCATAGCCAAAAACATTCAGTACTTC. It codes for CASSFTSGTIAKNIQYF.

This clonotype was observed many times. This rearrangement joins TRBV30 to TRBJ1-5, with 7 bases matching TRBD1. There are 14 residues in the CDR3. Unmatched junction bases numbered 2, after V lost 0 bases and J lost 3 bases. Germline lookup yields CDR1 GTSNPN and CDR2 SVGIG (reference sequence). CDR3 residues: CAWSVGGFNQPQHF. The DNA for the CDR3 is TGTGCCTGGAGTGTAGGGGGCTTCAATCAGCCCCAGCATTTT.

This clonotype was seen repeatedly, ten times or more. V and J are TRBV12-3 or TRBV12-4 and TRBJ1-2; D gene uncertain. The CDR3 loop spans 13 amino acids. V gave up 1 base and J gave up 3 bases, with 6 bases separating them. CDR3 bases: TGTGCCAGCAGTTTAGGGCAGGACTATGGCTACACCTTC. It codes for CASSLGQDYGYTF.

This clonotype has a count of ten or more. The V and J genes are TRBV20-1 and TRBJ2-5; D perhaps matches TRBD2 (7 bases). The V end was cut by 6 bases, the J end by 4 bases, with 21 bases between. In germline, CDR1 is DFQATT, CDR2 SNEGSKA (reference sequence). The CDR3 totals 15 residues. The CDR3 loop reads CSAPRGGAGLETQYF. CDR3 sequence (DNA): TGCAGTGCACCGAGGGGGGGCGCCGGATTAGAGACCCAGTACTTC.

The table lists this clonotype with many counts. The rearrangement uses TRBV18 and TRBJ2-7; no clear D gene. The germline V gene encodes CDR1 KGHSH and CDR2 LQKENI. CDR3 length equals 14 residues. V lost 2 bases to trimming and J lost 0 bases, with 8 bases between them. This CDR3 reads CASSPLARSYEQYF. The CDR3 nucleotides are TGTGCCAGCTCACCATTGGCGCGCTCCTACGAGCAGTACTTC.

This clonotype occurred many times. The rearrangement uses TRBV29-1 and TRBJ2-5; D may be TRBD1 (5 bases). The V end lost 3 bases, the J end lost 1 base, and 12 bases lay between the germline ends. The CDR3 spans 14 residues. The germline CDR1 and CDR2 sequences are SQVTM and ANQGSEA. The CDR3 loop is CSVELGPLQETQYF. In DNA form, the CDR3 reads TGCAGCGTTGAGTTGGGGCCGCTCCAAGAGACCCAGTACTTC.

This clonotype appeared many times. V usage is TRBV30 and J usage is TRBJ2-1, with D tentatively TRBD2 (5 bases). Germline CDR1 reads GTSNPN; CDR2 reads SVGIG (reference sequence). V gave up 2 bases and J gave up 1 base, with 12 bases separating them. CDR3 length: 15 residues. The CDR3 region has the DNA TGTGCCTGGAGTCGCTGGGAGAATTCCTACAATGAGCAGTTCTTC. Its translation is CAWSRWENSYNEQFF.

This clonotype has at least ten counts. The V call is TRBV2, the J call TRBJ2-5, with D possibly TRBD1 on 5 matching bases. V was clipped by 3 bases and J by 4 bases, with 12 bases between them. This CDR3 spans 14 amino acids. Germline-derived CDR1 and CDR2 are SNHLY and FYNNEI. The CDR3 DNA is TGTGCCAGCAGTGAGGACACCTCCACAGAGACCCAGTACTTC. This translates into CASSEDTSTETQYF. Filled out from reference TRBV2 and TRBJ2-5, the complete variable domain reads EPEVTQTPSHQVTQMGQEVILRCVPISNHLYFYWYRQILGQKVEFLVSFYNNEISEKSEIFDDQFSVERPDGSNFTLKIRSTKLEDSAMYFCASSEDTSTETQYFGPGTRLLVL.

This clonotype showed up many times. V and J are TRBV7-8 and TRBJ2-7; D not resolved. This CDR3 has 13 residues. CDR1 is SGHVS, CDR2 FQNEAQ, per germline. The V and J ends lost 3 bases and 1 base respectively, with 7 bases between them. CDR3 DNA sequence: TGTGCCAGCAGCTTCGAGGTTTCCTACGAGCAGTACTTC. It codes for CASSFEVSYEQYF.

This clonotype was seen repeatedly, ten times or more. CDR3 region: CASSLDRGKSGYTF. In DNA form, the CDR3 reads TGTGCCAGCAGTTTAGACAGGGGGAAGAGCGGCTACACCTTC. The genes are TRBV12-3 or TRBV12-4 and TRBJ1-2; TRBD1 aligns across 8 bases. V lost 1 base to trimming and J lost 8 bases; unmatched junction nucleotides: 6. The CDR3 sequence is 14 residues long.

In this sample, this clonotype turned up many times. The chain couples TRBV11-2 to TRBJ2-5; 8 bases map to TRBD1. The CDR3 consists of 16 residues. Germline CDR1 SGHAT, CDR2 FQNNGV. J lost 2 bases, V lost 4 bases, and 9 bases had no gene match. The DNA for the CDR3 is TGTGCCAGCAGCTCGAGCCTCCGGGACAGGCAAGAGACCCAGTACTTC. This gives the protein CASSSSLRDRQETQYF.

The chain uses TRBV7-9 and TRBJ1-6; no definite D call. V lost 4 bases and J lost 9, with 10 bases in between. CDR3 length: 13 residues. Per germline, CDR1 SEHNR and CDR2 FQNEAQ (reference sequence). The CDR3 region is CASSSTQGSPLHF. In DNA, the CDR3 is TGTGCCAGCAGCTCGACGCAAGGTTCACCCCTCCACTTT.

This clonotype was observed many times. This chain's CDR3 is CATSRDLQGTGNTIYF. CDR3 in DNA: TGTGCCACCAGCAGAGATCTACAGGGAACTGGAAACACCATATATTTT. The V gene is TRBV15, the J gene TRBJ1-3, with D possibly TRBD1 on 6 matching bases. The V end lost 0 bases, the J end lost 2 bases, and 11 bases lay between the germline ends. This CDR3 has 16 amino acids. CDR1 LNHNV and CDR2 YYDKDF come from the germline V gene (reference sequence).

Turning to this clonotype: This clone may be a read error of a much larger clone one base away. The CDR3: CASKDSPLNTKAFF. The CDR3 DNA reads TGCGCCAGCAAGGACAGCCCGTTGAACACTAAAGCTTTCTTT. The chain uses TRBV5-1 and TRBJ1-1; tentatively, D is TRBD1 (6 bases). The length of the CDR3 is 14 residues. Germline CDR1 reads SGHRS; CDR2 reads YFSETQ.

This clonotype was seen ten or more times. V and J are TRBV28 and TRBJ2-7; possible D gene TRBD1, 5 bases. The CDR3 is made up of 17 amino acids. Trimming took 4 bases from V and 2 from J, leaving 21 bases between them. From germline, CDR1 is MDHEN and CDR2 SYDVKM. CDR3 sequence reads: CASSSNSQGVYPYEQYF. The CDR3 nucleotides are TGTGCCAGCAGTTCGAATTCGCAGGGTGTATACCCCTACGAGCAGTACTTC. Supplemented by reference TRBV28 and TRBJ2-7, the full variable domain reads DVKVTQSSRYLVKRTGEKVFLECVQDMDHENMFWYRQDPGLGLRLIYFSYDVKMKEKGDIPEGYSVSREKKERFSLILESASTNQTSMYLCASSSNSQGVYPYEQYFGPGTRLTVT.

The gene calls are TRBV6-1 and TRBJ1-6, with D maybe TRBD1 (5 bases). Germline-derived CDR1 and CDR2 are MNHNS and SASEGT. V lost 4 bases, J lost 10 bases, and 20 bases lay in between. The CDR3 loop spans 16 amino acids. The CDR3 sequence is CASSADRTGVFSPLHF. In DNA form, the CDR3 reads TGTGCCAGCAGTGCTGATCGGACGGGGGTTTTCTCACCCCTCCACTTT.

The rearrangement uses TRBV12-3 or TRBV12-4 and TRBJ2-5; 7 bases map to TRBD1. The V segment lost 5 bases and the J segment 2 bases; nucleotides outside the gene matches: 8. CDR3 size: 15 residues. CDR3 sequence (DNA): TGTGCCAGCAGTAACTTAGGGACAGTTCAAGAGACCCAGTACTTC. Encoded protein: CASSNLGTVQETQYF.

This clonotype was detected ten times or more. The gene calls are TRBV5-1 and TRBJ2-7, with 8 bases identical to TRBD2. V gave up 1 base and J gave up 2 bases; unmatched junction bases: 2. Germline V gene data show CDR1 as SGHRS and CDR2 as YFSETQ. This CDR3 spans 14 amino acids. CDR3 bases: TGCGCCAGCAGCTTGCGGGAGGGACCCTACGAGCAGTACTTC. It is translated as CASSLREGPYEQYF. Filled out from reference TRBV5-1 and TRBJ2-7, the complete variable domain reads KAGVTQTPRYLIKTRGQQVTLSCSPISGHRSVSWYQQTPGQGLQFLFEYFSETQRNKGNFPGRFSGRQFSNSRSEMNVSTLELGDSALYLCASSLREGPYEQYFGPGTRLTVT.

This clonotype was observed at least ten times. The chain is built from TRBV3-1 and TRBJ1-1, with D perhaps TRBD1 (6 bases). V was clipped by 0 bases and J by 6 bases, with 11 bases between them. Germline CDR1 is LGHDT and CDR2 is YNNKEL (reference sequence). This CDR3 region has 14 residues. The CDR3 is CASSQDPGQSEAFF. The CDR3 DNA follows: TGTGCCAGCAGCCAAGATCCGGGACAATCTGAAGCTTTCTTT. Full variable domain (missing parts from reference TRBV3-1 and TRBJ1-1): DTAVSQTPKYLVTQMGNDKSIKCEQNLGHDTMYWYKQDSKKFLKIMFSYNNKELIINETVPNRFSPKSPDKAHLNLHINSLELGDSAVYFCASSQDPGQSEAFFGQGTRLTVV.

This clonotype was picked up many times. This chain joins TRBV27 and TRBJ1-5; no clear D gene. The CDR3 spans 15 residues. CDR1 is MNHEY and CDR2 is SMNVEV in the germline V gene (reference sequence). The V end lost 5 bases, the J end lost 3 bases, and 14 bases lay between the germline ends. The CDR3 loop reads CASSDQRPANQPQHF. The CDR3 DNA reads TGTGCCAGCAGTGACCAGAGACCGGCCAATCAGCCCCAGCATTTT.